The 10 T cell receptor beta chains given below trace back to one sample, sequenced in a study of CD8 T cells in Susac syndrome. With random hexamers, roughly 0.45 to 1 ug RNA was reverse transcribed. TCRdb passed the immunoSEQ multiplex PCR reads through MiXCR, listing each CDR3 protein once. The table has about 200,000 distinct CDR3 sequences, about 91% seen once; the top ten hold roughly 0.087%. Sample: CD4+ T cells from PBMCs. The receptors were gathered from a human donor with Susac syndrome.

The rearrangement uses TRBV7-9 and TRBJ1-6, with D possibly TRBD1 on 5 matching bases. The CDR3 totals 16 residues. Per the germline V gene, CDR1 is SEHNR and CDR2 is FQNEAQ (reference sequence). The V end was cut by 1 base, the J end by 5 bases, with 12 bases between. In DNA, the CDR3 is TGTGCCAGCAGCTTAGGGTCGCTGACAGATAATTCACCCCTCCACTTT. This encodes CASSLGSLTDNSPLHF.

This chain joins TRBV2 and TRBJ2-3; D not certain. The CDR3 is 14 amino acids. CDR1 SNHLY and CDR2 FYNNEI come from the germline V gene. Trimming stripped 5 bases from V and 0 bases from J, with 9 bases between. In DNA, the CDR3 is TGTGCCAGCAGTCCCATTTCTAGCACAGATACGCAGTATTTT. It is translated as CASSPISSTDTQYF.

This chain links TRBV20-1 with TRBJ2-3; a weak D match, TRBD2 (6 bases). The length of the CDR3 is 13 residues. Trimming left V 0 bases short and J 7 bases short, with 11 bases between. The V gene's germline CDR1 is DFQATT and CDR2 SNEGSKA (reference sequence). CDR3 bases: TGCAGTGCTAGAGATGTTAGCGGATATACGCAGTATTTT. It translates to CSARDVSGYTQYF.

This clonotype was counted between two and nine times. The CDR3 DNA reads as TGTGCCAGTACTCCAGGACAGGGGTATGGCTACACCTTC. Protein: CASTPGQGYGYTF. The rearrangement links TRBV19 to TRBJ1-2, with 9 nucleotides matching TRBD1. CDR3 length: 13 residues. V shed 7 bases, J shed 5 bases, and the junction held 5 bases outside the gene matches. Looked up from germline, CDR1 is LNHDA and CDR2 is SQIVND (reference sequence).

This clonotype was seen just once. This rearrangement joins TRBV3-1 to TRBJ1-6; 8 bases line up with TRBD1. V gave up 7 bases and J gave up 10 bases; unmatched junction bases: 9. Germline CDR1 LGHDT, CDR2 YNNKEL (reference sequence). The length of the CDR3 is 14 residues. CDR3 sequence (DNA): TGTGCCAGCAAGAATGACAGGGGAGACTCACCCCTCCACTTT. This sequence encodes CASKNDRGDSPLHF.

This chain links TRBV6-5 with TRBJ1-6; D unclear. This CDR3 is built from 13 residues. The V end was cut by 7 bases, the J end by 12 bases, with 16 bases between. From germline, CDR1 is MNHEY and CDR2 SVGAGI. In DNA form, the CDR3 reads TGTGCCAGCAAGCCCCCTGCGGGTGGACCCCTCCACTTT. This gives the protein CASKPPAGGPLHF.

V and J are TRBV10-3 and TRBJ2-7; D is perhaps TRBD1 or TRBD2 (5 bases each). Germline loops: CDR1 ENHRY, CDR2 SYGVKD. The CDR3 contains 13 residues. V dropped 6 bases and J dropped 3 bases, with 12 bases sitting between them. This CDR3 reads CAISRDPIYEQYF. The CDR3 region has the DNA TGTGCCATCAGCCGGGACCCAATCTACGAGCAGTACTTC.

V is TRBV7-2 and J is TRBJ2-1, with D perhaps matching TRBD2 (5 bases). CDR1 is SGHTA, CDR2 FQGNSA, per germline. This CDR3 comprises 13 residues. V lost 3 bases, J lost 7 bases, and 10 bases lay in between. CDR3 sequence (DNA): TGTGCCAGCAGCTTGGAGGAAGGGAATGAGCAGTTCTTC. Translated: CASSLEEGNEQFF.

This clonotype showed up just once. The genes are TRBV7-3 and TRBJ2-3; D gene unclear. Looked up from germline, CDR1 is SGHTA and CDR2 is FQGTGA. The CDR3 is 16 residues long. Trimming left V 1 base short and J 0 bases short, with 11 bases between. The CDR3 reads CASSLSGTSSTDTQYF. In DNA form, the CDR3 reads TGTGCCAGCAGCTTAAGTGGTACCTCTAGCACAGATACGCAGTATTTT. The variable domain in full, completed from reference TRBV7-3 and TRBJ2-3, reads GAGVSQTPSNKVTEKGKYVELRCDPISGHTALYWYRQSLGQGPEFLIYFQGTGAADDSGLPNDRFFAVRPEGSVSTLKIQRTERGDSAVYLCASSLSGTSSTDTQYFGPGTRLTVL.

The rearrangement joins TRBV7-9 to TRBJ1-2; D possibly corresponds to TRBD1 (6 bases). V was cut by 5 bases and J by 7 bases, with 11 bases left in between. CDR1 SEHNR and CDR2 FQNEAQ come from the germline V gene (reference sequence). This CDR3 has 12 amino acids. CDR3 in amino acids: CASSGGGSGYTF. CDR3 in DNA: TGTGCCAGCAGCGGAGGGGGTAGTGGCTACACCTTC.